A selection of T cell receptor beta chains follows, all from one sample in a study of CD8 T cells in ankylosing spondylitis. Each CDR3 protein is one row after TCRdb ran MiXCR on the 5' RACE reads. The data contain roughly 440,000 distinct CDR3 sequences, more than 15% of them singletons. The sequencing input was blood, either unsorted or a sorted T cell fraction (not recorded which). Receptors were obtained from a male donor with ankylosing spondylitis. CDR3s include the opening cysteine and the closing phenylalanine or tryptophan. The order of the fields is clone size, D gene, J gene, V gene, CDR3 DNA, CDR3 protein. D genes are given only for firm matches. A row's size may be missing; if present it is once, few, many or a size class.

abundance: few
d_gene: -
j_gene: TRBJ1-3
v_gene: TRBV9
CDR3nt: TGTGCCAGCAGCCCCCCCCCGTGGAGGGGAAACACCATATATTTT
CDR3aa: CASSPPPWRGNTIYF

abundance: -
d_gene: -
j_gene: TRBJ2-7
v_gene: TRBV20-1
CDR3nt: TGCAGTGCTAGGAGGGCAGGGAAGTCCTACGAGCAGTACTTC
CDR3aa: CSARRAGKSYEQYF

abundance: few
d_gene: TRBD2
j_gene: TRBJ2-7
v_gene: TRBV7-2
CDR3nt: TGTGCCAGCAGCAAGGGACTAGCGGGAGAGGTCGAGCAGTACTTC
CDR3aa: CASSKGLAGEVEQYF

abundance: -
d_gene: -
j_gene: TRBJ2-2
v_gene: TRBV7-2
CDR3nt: TGTGCCAGCAGCCGGACTACCGAAGCCACCGGGGAGCTGTTTTTT
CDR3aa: CASSRTTEATGELFF

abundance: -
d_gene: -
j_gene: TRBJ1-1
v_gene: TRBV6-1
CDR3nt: TGTGCCAGCAAGAAAATGGCGGCAGGGGCCAACACTGAAGCTTTCTTT
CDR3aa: CASKKMAAGANTEAFF

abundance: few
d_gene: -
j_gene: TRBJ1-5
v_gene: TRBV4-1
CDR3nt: TGCGCCAGCAGCCAGAGTGGGCAGAACAATCAGCCCCAGCATTTT
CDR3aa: CASSQSGQNNQPQHF

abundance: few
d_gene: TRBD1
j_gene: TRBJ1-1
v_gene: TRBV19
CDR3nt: TGTGCCAGTAGTATAACAGGGGGGGATACTGAAGCTTTCTTT
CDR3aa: CASSITGGDTEAFF

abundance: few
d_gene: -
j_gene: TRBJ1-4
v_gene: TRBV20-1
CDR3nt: TGCAGTGCTAGAGTCGGGGCCCAGGACGAAAAACTGTTTTTT
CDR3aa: CSARVGAQDEKLFF

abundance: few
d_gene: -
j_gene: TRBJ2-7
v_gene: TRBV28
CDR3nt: TGTGCCAGCAGTTTCGCAGGCTTCAGGCGCTACGAGCAGTACTTC
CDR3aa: CASSFAGFRRYEQYF

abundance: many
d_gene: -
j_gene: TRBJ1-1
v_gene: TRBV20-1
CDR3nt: TGCAGTGCTGGGGGACGGCCCACCTTGAACACTGAAGCTTTCTTT
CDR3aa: CSAGGRPTLNTEAFF

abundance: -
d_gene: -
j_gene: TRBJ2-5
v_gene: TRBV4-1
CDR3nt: TGCGCCAGCAGCCGCCAGGGGTCGGCAGAGACCCAGTACTTC
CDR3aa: CASSRQGSAETQYF

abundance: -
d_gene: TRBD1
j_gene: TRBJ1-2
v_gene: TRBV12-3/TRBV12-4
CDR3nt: TGTGCCAGCAGTACTCGGGACAGATGGTATGGCTACACCTTC
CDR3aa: CASSTRDRWYGYTF

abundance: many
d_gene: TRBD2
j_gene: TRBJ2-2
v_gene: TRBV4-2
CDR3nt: TGTGCCAGCAGCCAAGAGGCTAGCGGGATCACCGGGGAGCTGTTTTTT
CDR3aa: CASSQEASGITGELFF

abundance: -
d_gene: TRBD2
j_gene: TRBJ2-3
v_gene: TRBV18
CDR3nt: TGTGCCAGCTCACCACTGCGGGGGAGAGAAGATACGCAGTATTTT
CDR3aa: CASSPLRGREDTQYF

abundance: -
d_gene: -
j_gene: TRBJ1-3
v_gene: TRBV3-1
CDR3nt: TGTGCCAGCAGCCAACAGGGAGGCGGAAACACCATATATTTT
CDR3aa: CASSQQGGGNTIYF

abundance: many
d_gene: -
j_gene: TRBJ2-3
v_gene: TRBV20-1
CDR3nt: TGCAGTGCTAGAGATATTTCTGGGGGGAGTGACACAGATACGCAGTATTTT
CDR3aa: CSARDISGGSDTDTQYF

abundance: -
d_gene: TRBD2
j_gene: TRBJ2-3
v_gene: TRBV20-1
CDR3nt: TGCAGTGCGAGGGACTACCCAGGGAGCACAGATACGCAGTATTTT
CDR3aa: CSARDYPGSTDTQYF

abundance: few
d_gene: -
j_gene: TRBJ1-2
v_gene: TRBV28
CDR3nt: TGTGCCAGCAGAGCCGGGACACTGGGCTACACCTTC
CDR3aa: CASRAGTLGYTF

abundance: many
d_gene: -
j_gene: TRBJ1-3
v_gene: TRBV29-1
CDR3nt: TGCAGCGTTGCCCGGGGCGCAGGGCCTGGAAACACCATATATTTT
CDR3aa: CSVARGAGPGNTIYF

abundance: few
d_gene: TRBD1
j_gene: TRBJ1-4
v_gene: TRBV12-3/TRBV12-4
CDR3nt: TGTGCCAGCAGTTTTACAGGGGGTCGAAACGAAAAACTGTTTTTT
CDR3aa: CASSFTGGRNEKLFF

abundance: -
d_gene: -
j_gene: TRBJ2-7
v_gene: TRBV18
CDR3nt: TGTGCCAGCTCACCGGATAGCTGGGGGTCCTACGAGCAGTACTTC
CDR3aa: CASSPDSWGSYEQYF

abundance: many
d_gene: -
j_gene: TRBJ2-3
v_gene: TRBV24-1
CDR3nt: TGTGCCACCAGTGATCCCTCCAAGGATACGCAGTATTTT
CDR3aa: CATSDPSKDTQYF

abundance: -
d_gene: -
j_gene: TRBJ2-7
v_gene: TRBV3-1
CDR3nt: TGTGCCAGCAGCCAAGGAGAGGGGTTGGGAGAGCAGTACTTC
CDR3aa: CASSQGEGLGEQYF

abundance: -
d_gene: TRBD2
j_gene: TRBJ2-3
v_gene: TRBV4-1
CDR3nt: TGCGCCAGCAGCCCGGGGGGGAGCGGGCTAACGCAGTATTTT
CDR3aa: CASSPGGSGLTQYF

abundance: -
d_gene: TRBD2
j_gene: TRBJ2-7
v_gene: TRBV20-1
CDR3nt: TGCAGTGCTAGAGATGTTAGCGGGGGATTCTCCTACGAGCAGTACTTC
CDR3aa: CSARDVSGGFSYEQYF

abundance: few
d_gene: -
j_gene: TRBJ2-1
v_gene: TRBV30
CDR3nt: TGTGCCTGGAGTAAACTAGTGGCGAATGAGCAGTTCTTC
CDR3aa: CAWSKLVANEQFF

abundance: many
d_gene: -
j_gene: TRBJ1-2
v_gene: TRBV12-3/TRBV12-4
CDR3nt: TGTGCCAGCAGTTTAGCGTTGGCAGGACAGAGGCTGGGCTACACCTTC
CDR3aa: CASSLALAGQRLGYTF

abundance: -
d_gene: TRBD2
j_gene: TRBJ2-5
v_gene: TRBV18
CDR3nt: TGTGCCAGCTCAACGCCGCCTCAAGCGGGAGCGGAGACCCAGTACTTC
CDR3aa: CASSTPPQAGAETQYF

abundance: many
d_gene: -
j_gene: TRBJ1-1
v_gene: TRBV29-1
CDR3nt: TGCAGCGTTGAGGGGGCCTTGAACACTGAAGCTTTCTTT
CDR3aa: CSVEGALNTEAFF

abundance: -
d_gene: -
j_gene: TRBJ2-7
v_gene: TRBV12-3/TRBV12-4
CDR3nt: TGTGCCAGCAGTTCGAGGGACACTCAATGGCAGTACTTC
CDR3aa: CASSSRDTQWQYF

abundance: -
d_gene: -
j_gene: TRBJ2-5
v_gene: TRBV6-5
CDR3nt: TGTGCCAGCAGTTCTGGGGGGGGCAGGGTGGTGGAGACCCAGTACTTC
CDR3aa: CASSSGGGRVVETQYF

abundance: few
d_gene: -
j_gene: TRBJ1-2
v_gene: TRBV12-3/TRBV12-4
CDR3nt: TGTGCCAGCAGCCCGGTGACAGCCTCGATCTATGGCTACACCTTC
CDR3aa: CASSPVTASIYGYTF

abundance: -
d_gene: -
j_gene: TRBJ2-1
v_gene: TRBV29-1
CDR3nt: TGCAGCGTTGATCGTCTGTGGGGGGATGAGCAGTTCTTC
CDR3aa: CSVDRLWGDEQFF

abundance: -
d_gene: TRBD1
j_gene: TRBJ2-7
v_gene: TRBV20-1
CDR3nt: TGCAGTGCTCAACAGGGGAGCTCCTACGAGCAGTACTTC
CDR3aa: CSAQQGSSYEQYF

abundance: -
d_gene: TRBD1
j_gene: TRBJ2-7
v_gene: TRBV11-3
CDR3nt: TGTGCCAGCAGCCCGACGGGACAGCCCTACGAGCAGTACTTC
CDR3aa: CASSPTGQPYEQYF

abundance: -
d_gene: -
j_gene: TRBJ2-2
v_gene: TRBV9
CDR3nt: TGTGCCAGCAGCGTCCAGGGCACCGGGGAGCTGTTTTTT
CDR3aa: CASSVQGTGELFF

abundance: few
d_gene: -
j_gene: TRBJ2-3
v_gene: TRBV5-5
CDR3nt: TGTGCCAGCAGCTCGACCGGACGGTCAGGGACAGATACGCAGTATTTT
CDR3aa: CASSSTGRSGTDTQYF

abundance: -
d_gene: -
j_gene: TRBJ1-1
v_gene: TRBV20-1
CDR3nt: TGCAGTGCTGCCGGGACAAGGGCAGAAGCTTTCTTT
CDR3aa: CSAAGTRAEAFF

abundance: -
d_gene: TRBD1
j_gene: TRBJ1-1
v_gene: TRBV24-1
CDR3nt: TGTGCCACCAGTGATCGCGGACAGGGCCCTACTGAAGCTTTCTTT
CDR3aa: CATSDRGQGPTEAFF

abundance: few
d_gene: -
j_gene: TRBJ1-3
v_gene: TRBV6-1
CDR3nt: TGTGCCAGCACCCAACGGACATCTTCTGGAAACACCATATATTTT
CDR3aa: CASTQRTSSGNTIYF

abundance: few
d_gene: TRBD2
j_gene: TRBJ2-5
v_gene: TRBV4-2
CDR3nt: TGTGCCAGCAGTCGGACTAGCGGGGCGCGGGAGACCCAGTACTTC
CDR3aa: CASSRTSGARETQYF

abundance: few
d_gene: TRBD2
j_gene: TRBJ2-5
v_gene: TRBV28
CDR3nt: TGTGCCAGCAGTCCACGGACTAGCGGGGATGGAAACTCGTGGGAGACCCAGTACTTC
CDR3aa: CASSPRTSGDGNSWETQYF

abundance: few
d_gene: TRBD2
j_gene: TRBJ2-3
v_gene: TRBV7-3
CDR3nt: TGTGCCAGCAGCCGAATCCTAGCGGGACCCACAGATACGCAGTATTTT
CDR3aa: CASSRILAGPTDTQYF

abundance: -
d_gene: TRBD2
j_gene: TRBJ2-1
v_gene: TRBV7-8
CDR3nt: TGTGCCAGCAGCGACAGTGCGCTAGCGGTCAATGAGCAGTTCTTC
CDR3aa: CASSDSALAVNEQFF

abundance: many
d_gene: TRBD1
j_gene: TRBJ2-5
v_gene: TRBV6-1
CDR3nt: TGTGCCAGCAGGCAAGGACAGGCGATGGAGACCCAGTACTTC
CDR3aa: CASRQGQAMETQYF

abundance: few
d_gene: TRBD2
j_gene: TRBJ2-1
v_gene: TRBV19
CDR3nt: TGTGCCAGTAGTTCGGGACTAGCGGGAGCAGGGAATGAGCAGTTCTTC
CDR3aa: CASSSGLAGAGNEQFF